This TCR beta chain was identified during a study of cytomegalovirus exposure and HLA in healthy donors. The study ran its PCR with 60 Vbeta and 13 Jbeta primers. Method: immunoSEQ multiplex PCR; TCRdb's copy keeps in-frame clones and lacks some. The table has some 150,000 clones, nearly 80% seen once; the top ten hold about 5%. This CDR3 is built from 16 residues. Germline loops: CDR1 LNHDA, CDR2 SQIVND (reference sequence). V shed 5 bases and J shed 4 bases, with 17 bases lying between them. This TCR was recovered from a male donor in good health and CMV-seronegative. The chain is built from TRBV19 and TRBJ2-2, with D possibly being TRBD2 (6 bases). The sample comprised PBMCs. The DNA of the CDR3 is TGTGCCAGTAGTCCCTCGGGGGTTTCGGGCACCGGGGAGCTGTTTTTT. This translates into CASSPSGVSGTGELFF.